The clone carrying this TCR beta chain occurred a few times. The antigen remains undetermined. The data are from a study of blood T cells in healthy people across ages. PCR was performed a second time for roughly 7 to 11 cycles using a sample-barcoded 5' primer and a J-beta primer mix. All cDNA molecules were each tagged by a template-switch adaptor with 12 random nucleotides. TCRdb re-analysed the 5' RACE reads in MiXCR, keeping a single row per CDR3 protein. The profile shows about 1.6 million distinct CDR3 sequences, roughly 32% of them singletons. Findings and caveats of the study: Among long-lived donors, naive CD4+ cells were more numerous and diversity higher than in aged donors. Among T cells, TCR beta diversity per million cells dropped roughly linearly as age rose.

CDR1 and CDR2 from the germline V gene are SGHRS and YFSETQ. The CDR3 is made up of 15 amino acids. V was trimmed by 4 bases and J by 5 bases, leaving 19 bases between them. Ranging in age from about 6 to 95, the donors were healthy Caucasian individuals from Russia. The sequenced material came from blood. The chain is built from TRBV5-1 and TRBJ2-7; TRBD1 might be the D (5 bases). The receptor comes from a woman aged 30 to 39 in good health. This CDR3 reads CASSQGWGPTHEQYF. CDR3 nucleotides: TGCGCCAGCAGCCAGGGTTGGGGCCCCACCCACGAGCAGTACTTC.